This T cell receptor (beta chain) emerged from a study of blood T cell repertoires in COVID-19. There are 15 residues in the CDR3. The germline V gene encodes CDR1 LNHDA and CDR2 SQIVND (reference sequence). V lost 1 base and J 6 bases, leaving 10 bases between the germline ends. Sequenced by immunoSEQ multiplex PCR; TCRdb stores in-frame clones only, minus some. The table records approximately 270,000 clones, roughly 89% of them present only once. The chain employs TRBV19 and TRBJ1-6, with D hard to call. Sample: peripheral blood. This TCR was recovered from a young man with acute or convalescent COVID-19. DNA of the CDR3: TGTGCCAGTAGTATAGGGAGGGCGACTAATTCACCCCTCCACTTT. Translating it yields CASSIGRATNSPLHF.